This T cell receptor (beta chain) was sequenced during a study of OX40 agonist ivuxolimab in advanced cancers. The V end was cut by 4 bases, the J end by 4 bases, with 18 bases between. This CDR3 is built from 16 residues. Germline values: CDR1 ENHRY, CDR2 SYGVKD. Sequencing was performed with immunoSEQ multiplex PCR; in TCRdb, only in-frame clones are kept and a portion is missing. The profile covers about 82,000 clones, with roughly 92% appearing a single time and 0.55% to 0.75% taken by the ten largest. The receptor was derived from an adult with an advanced solid tumor such as melanoma, head and neck, liver or kidney cancer. The rearrangement joins TRBV10-3 to TRBJ2-3; the D gene could be TRBD1 or TRBD2 (5 bases each). Here the sequenced sample was CD4+ or CD8+ T cells sorted from blood, taken in a trial of the OX40 agonist ivuxolimab. CDR3 in amino acids: CAISAGPRDAADTQYF. CDR3 in DNA: TGTGCCATCAGTGCGGGACCGAGGGATGCGGCAGATACGCAGTATTTT.